The T cell receptor (beta chain) under discussion was sequenced for a study of T cell responses to AZD1222 COVID-19 vaccine (dated by TCRdb to the early 2020s). About the study as a whole: TCR sequencing was performed for some 250 trial participants, of whom around 210 were given two doses of AZD1222 and approximately 26 were given two doses of MenACWY control vaccine. Trial participants were enrolled by age into subgroups of 18-55, 56-69 and 70-plus years, and about 150, 27 and 61 TCR-sequenced participants, respectively, were included in these subgroups. Study-wide conclusions, independent of this receptor: In the small 56-69-year group, the increase in depth fell short of significance, most likely because of low power. Reportedly, almost half of the unique spike-specific TCRs recognized epitopes lying outside the regions that are mutated in the B.1.351 and B.1.1.7 variants. Because no samples from the day 14 peak response were available, repertoires could be characterized only after the peak T cell response. A significant rise in spike-specific TCR breadth and depth was observed after two AZD1222 doses relative to day 0 and relative to MenACWY recipients. Vaccine-associated CD4 TCRs spanned the whole spike protein, with dominant responses in regions 160-218 and 743-854. Participants were mostly white British, with more females than males. The authors suggested clonal diversity may have been underestimated. Conclusions about previously exposed vaccinees were limited because only six AZD1222 recipients were SARS-CoV-2 seropositive at baseline.

As for this clone: Its cognate antigen has yet to be identified. Base qualities are not provided; no much larger clone lies one nucleotide away.

The CDR3 regions of human TCRbeta chains were subjected to immunosequencing. The original methods were these. Repertoire TCRs were checked for matches against a reference library of SARS-CoV-2-specific TCRs that had been generated using the MIRA antigen-specificity platform. Breadth was defined as the fraction of unique TCRs that were SARS-CoV-2-associated. Depth was defined as the fraction of total T cells that were SARS-CoV-2-associated. Using the MIRA data, each spike-specific TCR was mapped to the spike region that the TCR reacts to and placed in a CD4 or CD8 class. Log10-transformed breadth and depth values were compared by one-way ANOVA with Sidak's multiple comparisons tests. This is the immuneACCESS table as TCRdb keeps it, with only in-frame sequences that have V and J called. A part of the clones is gone; compared with another copy, unresolved V genes explain less than half, and the rest is unexplained. V and J calls and clone size are those listed in that table; D and trimming were worked out from the DNA. The sample records more than 20,000 clones, around 87% of which are singletons. Of the sample, 34% falls within the top ten clones.

According to the study, the label for this sample's time point signals: about 28 days (+/-7) after the second vaccine dose. AZD1222 recipients given second doses at about 4 weeks or at about 12 weeks were pooled, since spike-specific TCR depth and breadth were not found to differ between the two schedules. Vaccinee samples were obtained from the UK trials COV001 and COV002, which included a single-blind randomized controlled phase 2/3 trial of AZD1222 (ChAdOx1 nCoV-19) in healthy adults. For TCRbeta chain sequencing, PBMC samples were collected from trial participants at day 0 and at day 28 after the second dose. The germline V gene gives CDR1 as SGHRS and CDR2 as YFSETQ. The junction carries 13 bases between V and J, which are trimmed by 0 bases and 2 bases respectively. Including the terminal cysteine and phenylalanine, the CDR3 comprises 16 residues. CDR3 DNA is the only sequence kept; it has 48 bases, read in frame from the first base.

This TCR was sampled from an adult who received the AZD1222 COVID-19 vaccine. The chain couples TRBV5-1 to TRBJ2-3; TRBD2 is perhaps the D gene, given 5 matching bases. The specimen was peripheral blood, collected 28 days after the second AZD1222 dose. In nucleotide form, the sequence is TGCGCCAGCAGCTTGGCTAGCTCAATATCCACAGATACGCAGTATTTT. Translated, it gives CASSLASSISTDTQYF.